These 15 T cell receptor beta chains were sequenced from one sample in a study of CD8 T cells in Susac syndrome. Reverse transcription used 0.5 to 1 ug RNA and random hexamers. Via MiXCR, TCRdb re-called the immunoSEQ multiplex PCR reads, giving one row per CDR3 protein. Here the sample spans 120,000 or so distinct CDR3 sequences, roughly 95% being singletons. What was sequenced was CD4+ T cells from PBMCs. The receptor source for this set is a human donor with Susac syndrome.

The V gene is TRBV19, the J gene TRBJ2-7, with D unclear. The CDR3 has 16 amino acids. Germline lookup yields CDR1 LNHDA and CDR2 SQIVND (reference sequence). Trimming pared 1 base from V and 2 bases from J, leaving 15 bases between. The CDR3 protein is CASSIGGSLITYEQYF. The CDR3 nucleotides are TGTGCCAGTAGTATAGGTGGCAGTCTTATCACCTACGAGCAGTACTTC.

V and J are TRBV29-1 and TRBJ2-3; D is undetermined. The germline CDR1 and CDR2 sequences are SQVTM and ANQGSEA. This CDR3 is built from 14 residues. Trimming stripped 5 bases from V and 1 base from J, with 13 bases between. The DNA for the CDR3 is TGCAGCGTTAAAAACCCCTCAGGCACAGATACGCAGTATTTT. This encodes CSVKNPSGTDTQYF.

The chain has TRBV18 and TRBJ1-1; no clear D. Trimming stripped 10 bases from V and 1 base from J, with 10 bases between. Germline CDR1 KGHSH, CDR2 LQKENI. This CDR3 comprises 12 residues. The DNA for the CDR3 is TGTGCCACGCAAGACGGGAACACTGAAGCTTTCTTT. Translating it yields CATQDGNTEAFF.

V usage is TRBV3-1 and J usage is TRBJ2-1, with D hard to call. V dropped 3 bases and J dropped 6 bases, with 6 bases sitting between them. The germline V gene encodes CDR1 LGHDT and CDR2 YNNKEL (reference sequence). The CDR3 is made up of 12 amino acids. The CDR3 spells CASSHGSNEQFF. CDR3 sequence (DNA): TGTGCCAGCAGCCACGGAAGCAATGAGCAGTTCTTC.

This chain connects TRBV3-1 to TRBJ2-1; 10 nucleotides align to TRBD2. The CDR3 is made up of 15 amino acids. CDR1 is LGHDT, CDR2 YNNKEL, per germline (reference sequence). V lost 6 bases to trimming and J lost 6 bases; unmatched junction nucleotides: 8. The CDR3 sequence: CASRVEAGGRNEQFF. The DNA for the CDR3 is TGTGCCAGCAGAGTCGAAGCGGGAGGGCGCAATGAGCAGTTCTTC.

V and J are TRBV20-1 and TRBJ1-5; 8 nucleotides line up with TRBD1. The CDR3 extends over 13 amino acids. Germline V gives CDR1 DFQATT, CDR2 SNEGSKA (reference sequence). V was pared by 6 bases and J by 7 bases, with 8 bases of the junction left unmatched. The CDR3 sequence: CSATDRGWQPQHF. CDR3 nucleotide sequence: TGCAGTGCAACCGACAGGGGTTGGCAGCCCCAGCATTTT.

The V call is TRBV30, the J call TRBJ1-2; D unclear. The CDR3 spans 13 residues. Trimming cost V 3 bases and J 4 bases, with 12 bases left between them. Germline V gene lookup returns CDR1 GTSNPN and CDR2 SVGIG (reference sequence). The CDR3 DNA follows: TGTGCCTGGAGCCCCTGGGGTGCCTATGGCTACACCTTC. This encodes CAWSPWGAYGYTF.

This rearrangement joins TRBV15 to TRBJ2-2; no reliable D call. Germline V gene lookup returns CDR1 LNHNV and CDR2 YYDKDF (reference sequence). The V end was cut by 8 bases, the J end by 0 bases, with 13 bases between. The CDR3 has 15 residues. The CDR3 nucleotides are TGTGCCACCTTGGACCAGGCTACGAACACCGGGGAGCTGTTTTTT. Translation gives CATLDQATNTGELFF.

The chain links TRBV7-2 to TRBJ2-1; D is unresolved. Germline V CDR1 and CDR2: SGHTA, FQGNSA. Trimming removed 4 bases from V and 12 bases from J, with 16 bases in between. This CDR3 comprises 13 residues. The CDR3 here is CASSSTPGPSQFF. The CDR3 DNA is TGTGCCAGCAGCTCAACACCGGGCCCGTCGCAGTTCTTC.

J is TRBJ2-7 and V is TRBV28; D not certain. The germline gives CDR1 MDHEN, CDR2 SYDVKM. Deletions cut 4 bases from V and 0 bases from J, with 13 bases between. The CDR3 is 15 residues long. CDR3 sequence: CASSSHSFSSYEQYF. The CDR3 coding sequence is TGTGCCAGCAGTTCACACAGTTTTTCCTCCTACGAGCAGTACTTC.

V usage is TRBV18 and J usage is TRBJ2-2; D uncertain. The CDR3 is made up of 15 amino acids. Trimming took 2 bases from V and 3 from J, leaving 10 bases between them. Germline V gene lookup returns CDR1 KGHSH and CDR2 LQKENI. The CDR3 sequence: CASSPGYRHTGELFF. Here the CDR3 DNA reads TGTGCCAGCTCACCAGGTTACCGACACACCGGGGAGCTGTTTTTT.

The chain uses TRBV20-1 and TRBJ1-2; 7 bases are a match to TRBD1. Trimming took 5 bases from V and 5 from J; bases not matched to a gene: 11. The CDR3 is 14 amino acids. Germline CDR1 DFQATT, CDR2 SNEGSKA (reference sequence). The chain's CDR3 is CSAHHLQGSYGYTF. The DNA for the CDR3 is TGCAGTGCTCATCACCTACAGGGGAGTTATGGCTACACCTTC.

The chain is built from TRBV14 and TRBJ1-2; the D is unclear. The germline CDR1 and CDR2 sequences are SGHDN and FVKESK. The CDR3 sequence is 15 residues long. V was clipped by 2 bases and J by 0 bases, with 10 bases between them. The CDR3 nucleotides read TGTGCCAGCAGCCAATTGACGCATACTAACTATGGCTACACCTTC. Amino acid sequence: CASSQLTHTNYGYTF. Looking up the rest from reference TRBV14 and TRBJ1-2 gives the full variable domain: EAGVTQFPSHSVIEKGQTVTLRCDPISGHDNLYWYRRVMGKEIKFLLHFVKESKQDESGMPNNRFLAERTGGTYSTLKVQPAELEDSGVYFCASSQLTHTNYGYTFGSGTRLTVV.

The chain has TRBV7-6 and TRBJ2-3; D unresolved. The CDR3 is 15 amino acids. The germline V gene has CDR1 SGHVS and CDR2 FNYEAQ. V was cut by 4 bases and J by 1 base, with 12 bases left in between. The CDR3 is CASSSLNRGTDTQYF. The CDR3 DNA sequence: TGTGCCAGCAGCTCATTAAACCGAGGCACAGATACGCAGTATTTT.

J is TRBJ2-7 and V is TRBV20-1; perhaps TRBD1 as D (5 bases). Germline CDR1 is DFQATT and CDR2 is SNEGSKA (reference sequence). This CDR3 is 13 amino acids long. The ends were cut back, 6 bases at V and 5 bases at J, with 17 bases in the middle. The CDR3 coding sequence is TGCAGTGCCTCCCGGACACGCAACGACGAGCAGTACTTC. Encoded protein: CSASRTRNDEQYF.